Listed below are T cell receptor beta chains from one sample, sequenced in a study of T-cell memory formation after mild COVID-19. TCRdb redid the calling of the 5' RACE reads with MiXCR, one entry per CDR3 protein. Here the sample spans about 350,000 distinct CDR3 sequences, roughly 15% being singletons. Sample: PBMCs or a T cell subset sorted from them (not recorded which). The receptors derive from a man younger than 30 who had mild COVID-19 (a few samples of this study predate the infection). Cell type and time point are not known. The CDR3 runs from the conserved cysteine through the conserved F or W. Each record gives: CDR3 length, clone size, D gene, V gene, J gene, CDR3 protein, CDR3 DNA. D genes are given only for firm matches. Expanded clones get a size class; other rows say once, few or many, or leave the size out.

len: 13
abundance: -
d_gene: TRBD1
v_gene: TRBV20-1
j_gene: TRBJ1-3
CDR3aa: CSARTGAGNTIYF
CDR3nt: TGCAGTGCGAGGACAGGGGCTGGAAACACCATATATTTT

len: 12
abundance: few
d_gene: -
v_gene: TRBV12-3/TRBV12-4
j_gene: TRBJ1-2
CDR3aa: CASSFRNYGYTF
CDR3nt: TGTGCCAGCAGTTTTCGGAACTATGGCTACACCTTC

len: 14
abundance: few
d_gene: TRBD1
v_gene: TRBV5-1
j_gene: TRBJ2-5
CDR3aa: CASSFGQVQETQYF
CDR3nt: TGCGCCAGCAGCTTCGGACAGGTCCAAGAGACCCAGTACTTC

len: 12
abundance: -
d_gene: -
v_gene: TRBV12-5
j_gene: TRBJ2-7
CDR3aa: CASGLEGGEQYF
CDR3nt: TGTGCTAGTGGTTTAGAGGGTGGTGAGCAGTACTTC

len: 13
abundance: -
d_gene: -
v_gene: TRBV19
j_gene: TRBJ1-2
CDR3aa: CASADSRLNGYTF
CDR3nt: TGTGCCAGCGCGGACAGCCGGCTGAATGGCTACACCTTC

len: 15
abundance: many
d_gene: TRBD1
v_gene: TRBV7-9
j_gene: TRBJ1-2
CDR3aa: CASSFGRGGAYGYTF
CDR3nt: TGTGCCAGCAGCTTTGGGAGAGGGGGCGCTTATGGCTACACCTTC

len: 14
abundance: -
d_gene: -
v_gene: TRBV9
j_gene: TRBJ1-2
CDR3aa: CASSVGPVLYGYTF
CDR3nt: TGTGCCAGCAGCGTAGGCCCAGTCCTATATGGCTACACCTTC

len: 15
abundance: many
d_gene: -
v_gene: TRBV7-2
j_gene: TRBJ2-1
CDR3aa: CASSQARGSYNEQFF
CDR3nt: TGTGCCAGCAGCCAAGCTAGAGGCTCCTACAATGAGCAGTTCTTC

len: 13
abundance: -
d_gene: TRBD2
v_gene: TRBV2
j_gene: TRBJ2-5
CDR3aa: CASSELAEETQYF
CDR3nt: TGTGCCAGCAGTGAACTAGCGGAAGAGACCCAGTACTTC

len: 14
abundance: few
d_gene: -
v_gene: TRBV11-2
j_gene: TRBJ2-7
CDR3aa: CASSLYSRTYEQYF
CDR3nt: TGTGCCAGCAGCTTATATTCGAGAACTTACGAGCAGTACTTC

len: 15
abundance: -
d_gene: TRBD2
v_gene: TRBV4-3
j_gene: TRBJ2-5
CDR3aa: CASSLRRAGWETQYF
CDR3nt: TGCGCCAGCAGCCTGAGACGAGCGGGGTGGGAGACCCAGTACTTC

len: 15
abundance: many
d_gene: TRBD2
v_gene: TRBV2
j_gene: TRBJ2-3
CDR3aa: CASFTSGASTDTQYF
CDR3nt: TGTGCCAGCTTTACTAGCGGGGCCAGCACAGATACGCAGTATTTT

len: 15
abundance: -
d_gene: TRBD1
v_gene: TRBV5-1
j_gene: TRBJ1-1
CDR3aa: CATNRGGASDTEAFF
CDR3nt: TGCGCCACCAACAGGGGGGGCGCGTCGGACACTGAAGCTTTCTTT

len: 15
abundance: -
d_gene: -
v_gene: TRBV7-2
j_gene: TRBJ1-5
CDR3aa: CASSPRQLGNQPQHF
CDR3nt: TGTGCCAGCAGCCCTAGGCAACTTGGCAATCAGCCCCAGCATTTT

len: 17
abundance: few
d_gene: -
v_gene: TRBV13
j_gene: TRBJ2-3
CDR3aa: CASSLYGRGLLGDTQYF
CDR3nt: TGTGCCAGCAGCTTGTATGGCAGGGGACTTCTTGGAGATACGCAGTATTTT

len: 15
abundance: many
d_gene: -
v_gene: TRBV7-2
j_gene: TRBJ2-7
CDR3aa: CASSLGDSRGYEQYF
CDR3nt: TGTGCCAGCAGCTTAGGAGACAGCCGGGGCTACGAGCAGTACTTC

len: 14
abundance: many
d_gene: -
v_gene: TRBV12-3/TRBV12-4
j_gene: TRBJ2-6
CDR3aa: CASSLLSGANVLTF
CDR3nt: TGTGCCAGCAGTTTACTCTCTGGGGCCAACGTCCTGACTTTC

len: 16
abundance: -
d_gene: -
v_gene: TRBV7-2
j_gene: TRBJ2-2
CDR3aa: CASSLSGPTNTGELFF
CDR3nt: TGTGCCAGCAGCTTATCCGGACCTACGAACACCGGGGAGCTGTTTTTT

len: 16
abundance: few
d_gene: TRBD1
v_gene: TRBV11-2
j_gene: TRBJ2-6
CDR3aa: CASSQWTGPGANVLTF
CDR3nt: TGTGCCAGCAGCCAATGGACAGGGCCCGGGGCCAACGTCCTGACTTTC

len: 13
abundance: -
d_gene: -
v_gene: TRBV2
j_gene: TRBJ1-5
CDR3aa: CASSEGGRQPQHF
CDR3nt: TGTGCCAGCAGTGAGGGGGGGCGGCAGCCCCAGCATTTT

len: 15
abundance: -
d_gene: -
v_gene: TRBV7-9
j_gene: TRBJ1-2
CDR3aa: CASSLEGGTVGGYTF
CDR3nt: TGTGCCAGCAGCCTTGAGGGGGGAACTGTCGGAGGCTACACCTTC

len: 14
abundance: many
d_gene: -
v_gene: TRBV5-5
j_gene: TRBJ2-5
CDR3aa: CASSLWDGGETQYF
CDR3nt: TGTGCCAGCAGCTTGTGGGACGGGGGCGAGACCCAGTACTTC

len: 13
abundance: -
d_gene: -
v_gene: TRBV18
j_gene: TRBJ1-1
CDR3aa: CASSPAGNTEAFF
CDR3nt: TGTGCCAGCTCACCAGCAGGGAACACTGAAGCTTTCTTT

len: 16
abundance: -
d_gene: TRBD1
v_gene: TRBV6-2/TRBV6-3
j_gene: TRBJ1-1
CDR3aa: CASSYRYGTVNTEAFF
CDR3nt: TGTGCCAGCAGTTATAGGTACGGGACAGTGAACACTGAAGCTTTCTTT

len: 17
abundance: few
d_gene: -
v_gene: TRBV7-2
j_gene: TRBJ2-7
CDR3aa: CASSSVPWGSSSYEQYF
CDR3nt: TGTGCCAGCAGCTCCGTCCCGTGGGGCAGTAGCTCCTACGAGCAGTACTTC

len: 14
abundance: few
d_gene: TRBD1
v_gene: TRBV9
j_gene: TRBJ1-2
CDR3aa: CASSGTGLFDGYTF
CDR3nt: TGTGCCAGCAGCGGGACAGGGCTTTTCGATGGCTACACCTTC

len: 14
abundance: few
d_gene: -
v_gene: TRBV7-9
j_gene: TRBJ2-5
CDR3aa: CASCIMGGIETQYF
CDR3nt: TGTGCCAGTTGCATTATGGGGGGAATTGAGACCCAGTACTTC

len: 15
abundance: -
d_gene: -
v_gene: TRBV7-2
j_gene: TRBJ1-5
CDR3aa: CASSPSWGTNQPQHF
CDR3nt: TGTGCCAGCAGCCCCAGCTGGGGGACAAATCAGCCCCAGCATTTT

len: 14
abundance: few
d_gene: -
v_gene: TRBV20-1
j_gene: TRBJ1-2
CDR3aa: CSARDRPGPYGYTF
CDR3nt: TGCAGTGCTAGAGATCGACCGGGACCGTATGGCTACACCTTC

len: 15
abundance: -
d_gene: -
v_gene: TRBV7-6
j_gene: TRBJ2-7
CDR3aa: CASSRAGGAGYEQYF
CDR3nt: TGTGCCAGCAGCCGTGCCGGAGGGGCGGGCTACGAGCAGTACTTC

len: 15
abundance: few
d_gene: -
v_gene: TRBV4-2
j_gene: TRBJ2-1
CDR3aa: CASSPAGRTYNEQFF
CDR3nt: TGTGCCAGCAGCCCTGCCGGGAGAACCTACAATGAGCAGTTCTTC

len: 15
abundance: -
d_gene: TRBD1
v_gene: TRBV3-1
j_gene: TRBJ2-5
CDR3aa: CASSLDRTGRETQYF
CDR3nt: TGTGCCAGCAGCCTTGACCGGACAGGGCGAGAGACCCAGTACTTC

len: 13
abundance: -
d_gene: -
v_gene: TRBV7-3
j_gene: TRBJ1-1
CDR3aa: CASSLYRATEAFF
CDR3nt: TGTGCCAGCAGCCTGTACAGGGCCACTGAAGCTTTCTTT

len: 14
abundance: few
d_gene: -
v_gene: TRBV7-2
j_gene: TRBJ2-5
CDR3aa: CASSSNPGAETQYF
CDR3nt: TGTGCCAGCAGCTCAAACCCCGGGGCAGAGACCCAGTACTTC

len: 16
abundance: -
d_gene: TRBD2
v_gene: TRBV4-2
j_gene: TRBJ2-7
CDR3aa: CASSQGLAGGPYEQYF
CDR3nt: TGTGCCAGCAGCCAAGGACTAGCGGGGGGTCCTTACGAGCAGTACTTC